This is a list of T cell receptor beta chains from one sample in a study of control samples from healthy donors and cancer patients. The table came from immunoSEQ multiplex PCR; TCRdb's copy has only in-frame clones and leaves some out. The sample records 90,000 or so clones, 88% being singletons. The sample consisted of blood. The origin of the receptors is a woman aged 70-85 years in good health. CDR3s include the opening cysteine and the closing phenylalanine or tryptophan. Each record gives: D gene, clone size, J gene, V gene, CDR3 protein, CDR3 DNA. D genes are given only for firm matches. Only some rows state a clone size, as once, few, many or a class for expanded clones.

d_gene: -
abundance: -
j_gene: TRBJ1-6
v_gene: TRBV19
CDR3aa: CASSMRGYNSPLHF
CDR3nt: TGTGCCAGTAGTATGAGGGGATATAATTCACCCCTCCACTTT

d_gene: -
abundance: -
j_gene: TRBJ2-5
v_gene: TRBV7-2
CDR3aa: CASSKEGGEETQYF
CDR3nt: TGTGCCAGCAGCAAAGAGGGCGGGGAAGAGACCCAGTACTTC

d_gene: TRBD1
abundance: -
j_gene: TRBJ2-2
v_gene: TRBV7-9
CDR3aa: CASSLLSGTGTTGELFF
CDR3nt: TGTGCCAGCAGCTTATTATCCGGGACAGGGACCACCGGGGAGCTGTTTTTT

d_gene: -
abundance: once
j_gene: TRBJ1-3
v_gene: TRBV10-3
CDR3aa: CAMAGAPAGNTIYF
CDR3nt: TGTGCCATGGCAGGGGCCCCGGCTGGAAACACCATATATTTT

d_gene: -
abundance: few
j_gene: TRBJ1-3
v_gene: TRBV6-5
CDR3aa: CASSYVGDSGNTIYF
CDR3nt: TGTGCCAGCAGTTATGTAGGGGACTCTGGAAACACCATATATTTT

d_gene: -
abundance: -
j_gene: TRBJ1-3
v_gene: TRBV29-1
CDR3aa: CSVDIGDTIYF
CDR3nt: TGCAGCGTTGACATAGGAGACACCATATATTTT

d_gene: TRBD2
abundance: -
j_gene: TRBJ2-3
v_gene: TRBV9
CDR3aa: CASRPTGGGVDTQYF
CDR3nt: TGTGCCAGCAGGCCAACCGGCGGGGGAGTGGATACGCAGTATTTT

d_gene: -
abundance: -
j_gene: TRBJ1-2
v_gene: TRBV6-1
CDR3aa: CASSEAPGGGYGYTF
CDR3nt: TGTGCCAGCAGTGAAGCGCCCGGGGGGGGTTATGGCTACACCTTC

d_gene: -
abundance: -
j_gene: TRBJ2-2
v_gene: TRBV11-2
CDR3aa: CASSTSTGELFF
CDR3nt: TGTGCCAGCAGCACCTCCACCGGGGAGCTGTTTTTT

d_gene: -
abundance: -
j_gene: TRBJ2-1
v_gene: TRBV5-4
CDR3aa: CASSLGGVTQSSYNEQFF
CDR3nt: TGTGCCAGCAGCTTGGGAGGGGTAACCCAGAGCTCCTACAATGAGCAGTTCTTC

d_gene: -
abundance: -
j_gene: TRBJ1-4
v_gene: TRBV28
CDR3aa: CASKYGPGIRNEKLFF
CDR3nt: TGTGCCAGCAAGTATGGGCCCGGGATAAGGAATGAAAAACTGTTTTTT

d_gene: TRBD1
abundance: -
j_gene: TRBJ1-2
v_gene: TRBV5-4
CDR3aa: CASSSNRGSDGYTF
CDR3nt: TGTGCCAGCAGCTCTAACAGGGGGTCGGATGGCTACACCTTC

d_gene: -
abundance: -
j_gene: TRBJ1-4
v_gene: TRBV27
CDR3aa: CASRSRSGTRNEKLFF
CDR3nt: TGTGCCAGCCGGTCCCGATCCGGGACAAGGAATGAAAAACTGTTTTTT

d_gene: TRBD1
abundance: -
j_gene: TRBJ1-1
v_gene: TRBV7-8
CDR3aa: CASSLRRQGNTEAFF
CDR3nt: TGTGCCAGCAGCCTTAGGAGACAGGGGAACACTGAAGCTTTCTTT

d_gene: -
abundance: -
j_gene: TRBJ2-5
v_gene: TRBV29-1
CDR3aa: CSVGQGRSFQETQYF
CDR3nt: TGCAGCGTTGGTCAGGGGAGATCATTCCAAGAGACCCAGTACTTC

d_gene: TRBD2
abundance: -
j_gene: TRBJ2-1
v_gene: TRBV2
CDR3aa: CASRYGGGNNEQFF
CDR3nt: TGTGCCAGCAGGTATGGCGGGGGAAACAATGAGCAGTTCTTC

d_gene: -
abundance: -
j_gene: TRBJ1-1
v_gene: TRBV29-1
CDR3aa: CSGRQTNTEAFF
CDR3nt: TGCAGCGGCCGACAGACGAACACTGAAGCTTTCTTT

d_gene: TRBD2
abundance: -
j_gene: TRBJ2-7
v_gene: TRBV7-2
CDR3aa: CASSLEAGKYYEQYF
CDR3nt: TGTGCCAGCAGCCTTGAAGCGGGGAAGTACTACGAGCAGTACTTC

d_gene: -
abundance: -
j_gene: TRBJ1-2
v_gene: TRBV15
CDR3aa: CATSTGGAYGYTF
CDR3nt: TGTGCCACCAGCACCGGGGGTGCCTATGGCTACACCTTC

d_gene: -
abundance: -
j_gene: TRBJ2-3
v_gene: TRBV4-3
CDR3aa: CASSQERLVIGTTQYF
CDR3nt: TGCGCCAGCAGCCAAGAACGACTAGTGATAGGGACCACGCAGTATTTT

d_gene: -
abundance: -
j_gene: TRBJ1-3
v_gene: TRBV18
CDR3aa: CASSPLPPGNSGNTIYF
CDR3nt: TGTGCCAGCTCACCACTCCCCCCAGGGAACTCTGGAAACACCATATATTTT

d_gene: TRBD2
abundance: once
j_gene: TRBJ2-3
v_gene: TRBV4-2
CDR3aa: CASSQDWGLASDTQYF
CDR3nt: TGTGCCAGCAGCCAAGATTGGGGACTAGCGTCAGATACGCAGTATTTT

d_gene: -
abundance: -
j_gene: TRBJ1-3
v_gene: TRBV3-1/TRBV3-2
CDR3aa: CASSQDIQGLGSGNTIYF
CDR3nt: TGTGCCAGCAGCCAAGATATCCAGGGGTTGGGCTCTGGAAACACCATATATTTT

d_gene: TRBD2
abundance: -
j_gene: TRBJ2-1
v_gene: TRBV6-6
CDR3aa: CASSSRLAGGSDEQFF
CDR3nt: TGTGCCAGCAGTTCAAGACTAGCGGGAGGTTCGGATGAGCAGTTCTTC

d_gene: -
abundance: -
j_gene: TRBJ2-7
v_gene: TRBV5-1
CDR3aa: CASSSLEYEQYF
CDR3nt: TGCGCCAGCAGCTCATTGGAATACGAGCAGTACTTC

d_gene: -
abundance: -
j_gene: TRBJ1-2
v_gene: TRBV30
CDR3aa: CAWSVGRGYTF
CDR3nt: TGTGCCTGGAGTGTAGGTCGGGGCTACACCTTC

d_gene: -
abundance: -
j_gene: TRBJ2-7
v_gene: TRBV1
CDR3aa: CTSTEGPDYEQYF
CDR3nt: TGCACCAGCACAGAAGGGCCGGACTACGAGCAGTACTTC

d_gene: -
abundance: -
j_gene: TRBJ2-7
v_gene: TRBV15
CDR3aa: CATSRDRAPRYF
CDR3nt: TGTGCCACCAGCAGAGATAGAGCTCCTAGGTACTTC

d_gene: -
abundance: -
j_gene: TRBJ1-2
v_gene: TRBV6-5
CDR3aa: CASGGHLDYGYTF
CDR3nt: TGTGCCAGCGGGGGACACCTTGACTATGGCTACACCTTC

d_gene: -
abundance: -
j_gene: TRBJ2-1
v_gene: TRBV6-5
CDR3aa: CASGWEALSYNEQFF
CDR3nt: TGTGCCAGTGGGTGGGAGGCCCTATCCTACAATGAGCAGTTCTTC

d_gene: -
abundance: -
j_gene: TRBJ1-1
v_gene: TRBV6-5
CDR3aa: CASTPRAGGTEAFF
CDR3nt: TGTGCCAGCACCCCAAGAGCGGGCGGCACTGAAGCTTTCTTT

d_gene: TRBD1
abundance: -
j_gene: TRBJ2-5
v_gene: TRBV10-2
CDR3aa: CASSGTGGGETQYF
CDR3nt: TGCGCCAGCAGTGGTACAGGGGGCGGGGAGACCCAGTACTTC

d_gene: -
abundance: once
j_gene: TRBJ2-1
v_gene: TRBV23-1
CDR3aa: CASSHPTTPGSNEQFF
CDR3nt: TGCGCCAGCAGTCACCCAACTACCCCGGGATCCAATGAGCAGTTCTTC

d_gene: -
abundance: few
j_gene: TRBJ1-4
v_gene: TRBV6-5
CDR3aa: CASSRGMPTSALFF
CDR3nt: TGTGCCAGCAGCAGGGGAATGCCCACGTCGGCGCTGTTTTTT

d_gene: -
abundance: -
j_gene: TRBJ1-6
v_gene: TRBV25-1
CDR3aa: CASSSMAGDGSPLHF
CDR3nt: TGTGCCAGCAGTAGTATGGCTGGGGATGGGTCACCCCTCCACTTT

d_gene: TRBD1
abundance: -
j_gene: TRBJ1-1
v_gene: TRBV18
CDR3aa: CASSDRANTEAFF
CDR3nt: TGTGCCAGCTCGGACAGGGCCAACACTGAAGCTTTCTTT

d_gene: -
abundance: -
j_gene: TRBJ1-1
v_gene: TRBV5-1
CDR3aa: CASSLQVSSGTGTEAFF
CDR3nt: TGCGCCAGCAGCTTGCAAGTAAGTTCAGGGACCGGCACTGAAGCTTTCTTT

d_gene: -
abundance: -
j_gene: TRBJ1-2
v_gene: TRBV27
CDR3aa: CASRFGLGYGYTF
CDR3nt: TGTGCCAGCAGATTCGGACTGGGCTATGGCTACACCTTC

d_gene: TRBD2
abundance: -
j_gene: TRBJ2-5
v_gene: TRBV4-1
CDR3aa: CASSRSSGSGETQYF
CDR3nt: TGCGCCAGCAGCCGGTCTAGCGGGAGCGGAGAGACCCAGTACTTC

d_gene: TRBD1
abundance: -
j_gene: TRBJ1-1
v_gene: TRBV27
CDR3aa: CATSTGGTEAFF
CDR3nt: TGTGCCACCTCTACAGGGGGCACTGAAGCTTTCTTT

d_gene: -
abundance: -
j_gene: TRBJ2-1
v_gene: TRBV13
CDR3aa: CASSLNRAGYGEQFF
CDR3nt: TGTGCCAGCAGCTTGAACAGGGCCGGGTATGGTGAGCAGTTCTTC

d_gene: TRBD2
abundance: -
j_gene: TRBJ2-5
v_gene: TRBV6-5
CDR3aa: CASTGLLQETQYF
CDR3nt: TGTGCCAGCACGGGACTACTCCAAGAGACCCAGTACTTC